The clone carrying this T cell receptor (beta chain) occurred a few times. Trimming removed 3 bases from V and 6 bases from J; junction bases left unmatched: 7. CDR3 length equals 15 residues. Germline CDR1 reads MNHEY; CDR2 reads SMNVEV (reference sequence). Original data processing: For nucleated cells, counts were estimated from reference gene primer amplification. Produced via immunoSEQ multiplex PCR; TCRdb's table is partial and in-frame only. V and J calls and clone size are copied from that table; D and trimming were computed from the DNA. Of about 170,000 clones detected, roughly 90% appear once; the ten largest clones hold about a tenth. This sample stems from a study of blood T cell repertoires in COVID-19. The overall study: Samples of COVID-19 (acute and convalescent) were obtained from the United States, Italy and Spain.

The receptor's source is a woman aged 60-75 years with COVID-19, enrolled during active disease. The rearrangement joins TRBV27 to TRBJ2-2; TRBD1 aligns across 7 bases. Sequenced sample: peripheral blood. Written as DNA, the CDR3 is TGTGCCAGCAGTTTCAGACAGGGTTGGGCCGGGGAGCTGTTTTTT. It codes for CASSFRQGWAGELFF.